Each of the 32 T cell receptor beta chains below was sequenced from the same sample in a study of cytomegalovirus exposure and HLA in healthy donors. The PCR was carried out with 60 Vbeta primers and 13 Jbeta primers. Produced via immunoSEQ multiplex PCR; TCRdb's table is partial and in-frame only. The sample lists 130,000 or so clones, over 70% seen once, with roughly 1.5% in the top ten. Sequencing input: PBMCs. All receptors derive from a woman in her late teens or twenties in good health and CMV-seronegative.

This chain links TRBV7-8 with TRBJ2-7; D perhaps matches TRBD1 (6 bases). Trimming pared 7 bases from V and 5 bases from J, leaving 15 bases between. The germline V gene has CDR1 SGHVS and CDR2 FQNEAQ. The CDR3 runs to 13 residues. The CDR3 region has the DNA TGTGCCAGCACCTCCATCGGGGACAACGAGCAGTACTTC. Amino acids: CASTSIGDNEQYF. Variable domain in full (rest from reference TRBV7-8 and TRBJ2-7): GAGVSQSPRYKVAKRGQDVALRCDPISGHVSLFWYQQALGQGPEFLTYFQNEAQLDKSGLPSDRFFAERPEGSVSTLKIQRTQQEDSAVYLCASTSIGDNEQYFGPGTRLTVT.

V and J are TRBV29-1 and TRBJ1-1; D gene uncertain. Germline V gives CDR1 SQVTM, CDR2 ANQGSEA. The CDR3 totals 17 residues. Trimming removed 6 bases from V and 3 bases from J, with 26 bases in between. The CDR3 protein is CSVLIEGAWAADTEAFF. CDR3 DNA sequence: TGCAGCGTCTTGATTGAGGGCGCGTGGGCGGCTGACACTGAAGCTTTCTTT. The full variable domain, completed using reference TRBV29-1 and TRBJ1-1, is SAVISQKPSRDICQRGTSLTIQCQVDSQVTMMFWYRQQPGQSLTLIATANQGSEATYESGFVIDKFPISRPNLTFSTLTVSNMSPEDSSIYLCSVLIEGAWAADTEAFFGQGTRLTVV.

This chain's CDR3 is CASIDSFSSYEQYF. The CDR3 nucleotides are TGTGCCAGCATCGACAGCTTTAGCTCCTACGAGCAGTACTTC. The chain couples TRBV6-1 to TRBJ2-7; D is perhaps TRBD1 (5 bases). The V end lost 7 bases, the J end lost 0 bases, and 13 bases lay between the germline ends. This CDR3 contains 14 residues. Germline CDR1 and CDR2: MNHNS and SASEGT.

This clone was picked up a small number of times. V is TRBV6-5 and J is TRBJ1-1; TRBD1 is a possible D gene (6 bases). The CDR3 spans 12 residues. The germline V gene encodes CDR1 MNHEY and CDR2 SVGAGI. Trimming left V 11 bases short and J 5 bases short, with 15 bases between. The CDR3 DNA reads TGTGCCTCCGAGGGGGAGGGGACTGAAGCTTTCTTT. Protein product: CASEGEGTEAFF.

V and J are TRBV10-2 and TRBJ2-1; possible D gene TRBD2, 6 bases. This CDR3 comprises 15 residues. Germline V gene lookup returns CDR1 WSHSY and CDR2 SAAADI. The V end was cut by 4 bases, the J end by 4 bases, with 14 bases between. The CDR3 region has the DNA TGCGCCAGCAGTGTCGGGGGTGGGGATTACAATGAGCAGTTCTTC. This encodes CASSVGGGDYNEQFF.

The chain joins TRBV5-1 to TRBJ1-2; TRBD1 matches 8 bases. Germline V lookup: CDR1 SGHRS, CDR2 YFSETQ. V gave up 2 bases and J gave up 6 bases; unmatched junction bases: 6. This CDR3 spans 14 amino acids. CDR3 residues: CASSFGSGGNGYTF. CDR3 in DNA: TGCGCCAGCAGCTTCGGATCAGGGGGCAATGGCTACACCTTC.

The rearrangement joins TRBV5-4 to TRBJ2-3, with D unresolved. The germline V and J ends were trimmed by 4 bases and 4 bases, with 7 bases remaining between them. Per germline, CDR1 SGHNT and CDR2 YYREEE (reference sequence). The CDR3 covers 12 residues. The CDR3 reads CASSLGSDTQYF. DNA of the CDR3: TGTGCCAGCAGCCTCGGGTCAGATACGCAGTATTTT.

This clone was observed a few times. The chain employs TRBV29-1 and TRBJ1-1; possible D gene TRBD1, 6 bases. Germline V gene data show CDR1 as SQVTM and CDR2 as ANQGSEA. V was pared by 3 bases and J by 6 bases, with 11 bases between. This CDR3 has 12 residues. The CDR3 protein is CSVEGGGSEAFF. The CDR3 nucleotides are TGCAGCGTTGAGGGAGGGGGTTCTGAAGCTTTCTTT.

CDR3 in DNA: TGCGCCAGCAGCGGAGTGGTTGGCACAGATACGCAGTATTTT. Translation: CASSGVVGTDTQYF. The rearrangement links TRBV5-1 to TRBJ2-3; D gene ambiguous. This CDR3 region has 14 residues. The V end lost 4 bases, the J end lost 1 base, and 10 bases lay between the germline ends. Germline V gene lookup returns CDR1 SGHRS and CDR2 YFSETQ.

The V and J genes are TRBV19 and TRBJ1-2; D call uncertain. The germline CDR1 and CDR2 sequences are LNHDA and SQIVND (reference sequence). Trimming took 4 bases from V and 5 from J, leaving 8 bases between them. This CDR3 is built from 12 residues. CDR3 protein: CASSSRDYGYTF. The CDR3 DNA reads TGTGCCAGTAGTAGTCGCGATTATGGCTACACCTTC.

Only one count was recorded for this clone. The chain links TRBV5-4 to TRBJ2-1; 8 nucleotides align to TRBD1. V gave up 4 bases and J gave up 7 bases; unmatched junction bases: 10. Looked up from germline, CDR1 is SGHNT and CDR2 is YYREEE (reference sequence). This CDR3 has 15 amino acids. This CDR3 is CASSALTGEGNEQFF. The CDR3 coding sequence is TGTGCCAGCAGCGCCCTGACAGGGGAAGGGAATGAGCAGTTCTTC.

V is TRBV19 and J is TRBJ2-1; D unclear. V was trimmed by 1 base and J by 7 bases, leaving 11 bases between them. This CDR3 is built from 14 residues. In germline, CDR1 is LNHDA, CDR2 SQIVND (reference sequence). The CDR3 DNA sequence: TGTGCCAGTAGTATAGGGGCTCCGAGTAATGAGCAGTTCTTC. As protein: CASSIGAPSNEQFF.

This rearrangement joins TRBV5-4 to TRBJ2-3; 9 bases fit TRBD2. From germline, CDR1 is SGHNT and CDR2 YYREEE (reference sequence). J gave up 4 bases and V 4 bases, and 13 bases lay outside the gene matches. The CDR3 loop spans 17 amino acids. The CDR3 sequence is CASSPRVAGEGADTQYF. The CDR3 DNA follows: TGTGCCAGCAGCCCTCGGGTAGCGGGAGAGGGGGCAGATACGCAGTATTTT. The full variable domain, with the rest looked up from reference TRBV5-4 and TRBJ2-3, is ETGVTQSPTHLIKTRGQQVTLRCSSQSGHNTVSWYQQALGQGPQFIFQYYREEENGRGNFPPRFSGLQFPNYSSELNVNALELDDSALYLCASSPRVAGEGADTQYFGPGTRLTVL.

The genes are TRBV29-1 and TRBJ2-7, with 7 bases that match TRBD1. CDR1 and CDR2 from the germline V gene are SQVTM and ANQGSEA. This CDR3 is built from 13 residues. V trimming: 6 bases; J trimming: 5 bases; junction bases outside the gene matches: 10. In nucleotides, the CDR3 is TGCAGCGTCGGGACAGTCAGGGGAAACGAGCAGTACTTC. It is translated as CSVGTVRGNEQYF.

About this clone: Other DNA sequences of this sample code for an identical CDR3. The V gene is TRBV11-3, the J gene TRBJ2-1; 7 positions match TRBD2. CDR1 and CDR2 (germline): SGHNT, YENEEA. Unmatched junction bases numbered 1, after V lost 5 bases and J lost 6 bases. The CDR3 sequence is 12 residues long. The CDR3 spells CASSPGGNEQFF. The DNA for the CDR3 is TGTGCCAGCAGCCCGGGAGGCAATGAGCAGTTCTTC.

This clone was detected only a few times. Written as DNA, the CDR3 is TGCAGCGTTGGTCAAGCCAAAAACATTCAGTACTTC. Its protein product is CSVGQAKNIQYF. The J gene is TRBJ2-4, the V gene TRBV29-1; D remains unclear. Germline CDR1 SQVTM, CDR2 ANQGSEA. V was shortened by 4 bases and J by 0 bases, with 4 bases between the two germline ends. The CDR3 length is 12 residues.

This rearrangement joins TRBV7-9 to TRBJ2-7; 8 bases align to TRBD2. This CDR3 region has 15 residues. Germline CDR1 reads SEHNR; CDR2 reads FQNEAQ (reference sequence). J was trimmed by 3 bases and V by 5 bases; bases with no gene match: 9. The CDR3 reads CASSPARAGGYEQYF. CDR3 coding DNA: TGTGCCAGCAGCCCTGCGCGGGCGGGGGGCTACGAGCAGTACTTC.

The V and J genes are TRBV29-1 and TRBJ1-2; no reliable D call. CDR1 is SQVTM and CDR2 is ANQGSEA in the germline V gene. V lost 0 bases to trimming and J lost 1 base, with 6 bases between them. The CDR3 has 13 residues. The CDR3 sequence: CSVEDQDNYGYTF. The CDR3 nucleotides read TGCAGCGTTGAAGATCAGGATAACTATGGCTACACCTTC.

V and J are TRBV5-5 and TRBJ2-1; D possibly corresponds to TRBD2 (6 bases). The germline V gene encodes CDR1 SGHKS and CDR2 YYEKEE (reference sequence). Trimming removed 4 bases from V and 2 bases from J, with 10 bases in between. The CDR3 contains 14 residues. CDR3 loop: CASSGGTAYNEQFF. The CDR3, as DNA: TGTGCCAGCAGCGGGGGGACTGCCTACAATGAGCAGTTCTTC.

The chain carries TRBV21-1 and TRBJ1-4; the table's D call TRBD1 went unverified against the DNA. TRBV21-1 is classified as a pseudogene. The CDR3 has 15 residues. The CDR3 spells CASSNPGQGNEKLFF. DNA for the CDR3: TGTGCCAGCAGCAATCCCGGACAGGGTAATGAAAAACTGTTTTTT.

The chain couples TRBV4-1 to TRBJ2-2, with 9 bases lining up with TRBD2. In germline, CDR1 is MGHRA, CDR2 YSYEKL. This CDR3 has 19 amino acids. V dropped 1 base and J dropped 4; count of bases not matched to a gene: 13. The CDR3 nucleotides are TGCGCCAGCAGCCAAGTCGGGAGGGGAGTAGCGGGAGTCACCGGGGAGCTGTTTTTT. It codes for CASSQVGRGVAGVTGELFF.

The sample holds one count of this clone. J is TRBJ2-7 and V is TRBV23-1, with 9 bases lining up with TRBD2. Being an ORF, TRBV23-1 has a function that is uncertain. Trimming took 1 base from V and 4 from J; bases not matched to a gene: 8. The CDR3 has 16 residues. CDR3 sequence (DNA): TGCGCCAGCAGTCAATTAGTTAGCGGGAGAGTATACGAGCAGTACTTC. It is translated as CASSQLVSGRVYEQYF.

This clone came up once. J is TRBJ2-5 and V is TRBV2; D might be TRBD2 (6 bases). CDR3 length: 14 residues. In germline, CDR1 is SNHLY, CDR2 FYNNEI. With 2 bases removed from V and 2 bases from J, the gap between germline ends came to 9 bases. The CDR3, as DNA: TGTGCCAGCAGTGAATTCGGGGGTCAAGAGACCCAGTACTTC. The encoded protein is CASSEFGGQETQYF.

The genes are TRBV30 and TRBJ2-7; 8 nucleotides agree with TRBD1. Germline-derived CDR1 and CDR2 are GTSNPN and SVGIG (reference sequence). The CDR3 extends over 13 amino acids. The ends lost 5 bases at V and 2 bases at J; junction bases unmatched: 5. In DNA form, the CDR3 reads TGTGCCTGGGGACAGGGTTACGCCTACGAGCAGTACTTC. Residues: CAWGQGYAYEQYF. Full variable domain (outside the CDR3, taken from reference TRBV30 and TRBJ2-7): SQTIHQWPATLVQPVGSPLSLECTVEGTSNPNLYWYRQAAGRGLQLLFYSVGIGQISSEVPQNLSASRPQDRQFILSSKKLLLSDSGFYLCAWGQGYAYEQYFGPGTRLTVT.

The J gene is TRBJ1-2, the V gene TRBV19; TRBD1 matches 8 bases. V lost 10 bases, J lost 6 bases, and 13 bases stayed unmatched. There are 14 residues in the CDR3. The germline V gene encodes CDR1 LNHDA and CDR2 SQIVND (reference sequence). Written as DNA, the CDR3 is TGTGCCACTTTACCCTTGGGACAGGATGATGGCTACACCTTC. Amino acid sequence: CATLPLGQDDGYTF.

The chain has TRBV9 and TRBJ2-3; no definite D call. The CDR3 is made up of 12 amino acids. The V end lost 0 bases, the J end lost 6 bases, and 5 bases lay between the germline ends. Germline CDR1 and CDR2: SGDLS and YYNGEE. CDR3 sequence: CASSVVGDTQYF. The CDR3, as DNA: TGTGCCAGCAGCGTAGTCGGTGATACGCAGTATTTT.

The chain carries TRBV23-1 and TRBJ1-2; a weak D match, TRBD1 (5 bases). TRBV23-1 is an ORF, and what it does is uncertain. CDR3 length: 15 amino acids. With 10 bases removed from V and 3 bases from J, the gap between germline ends came to 21 bases. The CDR3 bases are TGCGCCACCCCCTCCCCCTCGTGGGGCGACTATGGCTACACCTTC. It encodes CATPSPSWGDYGYTF.

This chain uses TRBV5-1 with TRBJ2-7, with D possibly being TRBD2 (6 bases). Germline V gene lookup returns CDR1 SGHRS and CDR2 YFSETQ. This CDR3 region has 15 residues. The ends were cut back, 2 bases at V and 4 bases at J, with 16 bases in the middle. CDR3 sequence reads: CASSLTASDLYEQYF. CDR3 coding DNA: TGCGCCAGCAGCTTAACGGCTAGCGATTTGTACGAGCAGTACTTC.

CDR3 amino acids: CASNPLALESQETQYF. The CDR3 DNA is TGTGCCAGTAATCCCCTAGCGCTGGAATCCCAAGAGACCCAGTACTTC. V usage is TRBV19 and J usage is TRBJ2-5, with D possibly TRBD2 on 6 matching bases. Germline CDR1 and CDR2: LNHDA and SQIVND (reference sequence). V lost 7 bases, J lost 1 base, and 19 bases lay in between. This CDR3 contains 16 residues. The full variable domain, with the rest looked up from reference TRBV19 and TRBJ2-5, is DGGITQSPKYLFRKEGQNVTLSCEQNLNHDAMYWYRQDPGQGLRLIYYSQIVNDFQKGDIAEGYSVSREKKESFPLTVTSAQKNPTAFYLCASNPLALESQETQYFGPGTRLLVL.

The chain links TRBV30 to TRBJ1-1; TRBD1 aligns across 7 bases. The germline V gene encodes CDR1 GTSNPN and CDR2 SVGIG (reference sequence). The CDR3 length is 15 residues. The V and J ends lost 3 bases and 1 base, in that order; junction bases with no gene match: 8. The CDR3 sequence: CAWRGKGGGNTEAFF. The CDR3 DNA sequence: TGTGCCTGGAGGGGAAAAGGGGGCGGGAACACTGAAGCTTTCTTT.

This clone has just one count. The chain links TRBV18 to TRBJ1-1, with 7 nucleotides matching TRBD1. V gave up 2 bases and J gave up 2 bases; unmatched junction bases: 8. CDR3 length: 16 residues. Germline CDR1 is KGHSH and CDR2 is LQKENI. The DNA of the CDR3 is TGTGCCAGCTCACCAGAGGGCCGGGACAGTAACACTGAAGCTTTCTTT. Translation gives CASSPEGRDSNTEAFF.

The CDR3 spells CASSPAGLGEPQHF. In DNA form, the CDR3 reads TGTGCCAGCAGCCCCGCGGGACTGGGTGAGCCCCAGCATTTT. The chain joins TRBV7-7 to TRBJ1-5, with D tentatively TRBD1 (5 bases). The V and J ends lost 5 bases and 8 bases respectively, with 16 bases between them. This CDR3 comprises 14 residues. Germline V gene sequence: CDR1 SSHAT, CDR2 FNYEAQ (reference sequence).